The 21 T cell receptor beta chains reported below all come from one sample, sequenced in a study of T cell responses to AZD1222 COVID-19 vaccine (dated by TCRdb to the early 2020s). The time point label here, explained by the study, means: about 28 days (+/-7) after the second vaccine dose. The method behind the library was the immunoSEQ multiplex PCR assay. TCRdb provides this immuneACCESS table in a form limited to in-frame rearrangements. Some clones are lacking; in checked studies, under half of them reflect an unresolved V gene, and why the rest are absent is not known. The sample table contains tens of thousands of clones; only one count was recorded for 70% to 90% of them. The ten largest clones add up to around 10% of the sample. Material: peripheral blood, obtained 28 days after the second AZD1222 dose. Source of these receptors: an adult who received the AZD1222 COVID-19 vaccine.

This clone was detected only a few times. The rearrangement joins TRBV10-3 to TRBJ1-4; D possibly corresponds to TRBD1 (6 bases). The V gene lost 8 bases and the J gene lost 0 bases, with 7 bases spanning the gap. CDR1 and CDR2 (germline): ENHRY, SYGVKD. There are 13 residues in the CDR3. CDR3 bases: TGTGCCATCCGGACAGCAACTAATGAAAAACTGTTTTTT. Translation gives CAIRTATNEKLFF.

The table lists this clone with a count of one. The CDR3 DNA reads TGTGCCAGCAGCCAACAGGGGCCTAGCACAGATACGCAGTATTTT. Its translation is CASSQQGPSTDTQYF. The gene calls are TRBV6-5 and TRBJ2-3; TRBD1 agrees at 7 bases. The CDR3 is made up of 15 amino acids. Germline V gives CDR1 MNHEY, CDR2 SVGAGI. With V trimmed by 6 bases and J by 0 bases, 6 bases remained unmatched.

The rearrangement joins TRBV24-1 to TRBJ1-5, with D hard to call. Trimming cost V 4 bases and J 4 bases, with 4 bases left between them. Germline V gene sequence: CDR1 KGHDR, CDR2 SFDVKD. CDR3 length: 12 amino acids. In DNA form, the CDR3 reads TGTGCCACCAGTGAACAAAATCAGCCCCAGCATTTT. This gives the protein CATSEQNQPQHF.

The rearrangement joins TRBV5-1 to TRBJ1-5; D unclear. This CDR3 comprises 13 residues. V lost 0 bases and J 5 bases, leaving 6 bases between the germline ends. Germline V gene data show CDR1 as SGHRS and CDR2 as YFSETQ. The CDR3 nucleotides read TGCGCCAGCAGCTTGGCCCCGGATCAGCCCCAGCATTTT. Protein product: CASSLAPDQPQHF.

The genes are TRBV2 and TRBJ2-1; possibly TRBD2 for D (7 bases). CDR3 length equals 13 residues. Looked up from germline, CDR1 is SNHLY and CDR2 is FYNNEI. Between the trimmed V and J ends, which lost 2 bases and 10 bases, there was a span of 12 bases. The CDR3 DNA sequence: TGTGCCAGCAGTGAAAGGGGGGGACAAGAGCAGTTCTTC. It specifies CASSERGGQEQFF.

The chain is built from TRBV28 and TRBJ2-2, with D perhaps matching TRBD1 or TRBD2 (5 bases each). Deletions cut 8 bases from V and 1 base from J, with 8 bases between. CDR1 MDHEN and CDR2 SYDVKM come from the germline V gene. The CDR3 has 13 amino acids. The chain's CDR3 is CASGTGNTGELFF. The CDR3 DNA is TGTGCCAGCGGGACGGGGAACACCGGGGAGCTGTTTTTT.

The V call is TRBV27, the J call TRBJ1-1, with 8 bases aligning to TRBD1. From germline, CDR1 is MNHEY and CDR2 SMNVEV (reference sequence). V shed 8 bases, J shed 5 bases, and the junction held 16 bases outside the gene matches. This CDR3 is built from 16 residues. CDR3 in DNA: TGTGCCAGCCTGTCCGGACAGGGCCAGAGGGGGACTGAAGCTTTCTTT. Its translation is CASLSGQGQRGTEAFF.

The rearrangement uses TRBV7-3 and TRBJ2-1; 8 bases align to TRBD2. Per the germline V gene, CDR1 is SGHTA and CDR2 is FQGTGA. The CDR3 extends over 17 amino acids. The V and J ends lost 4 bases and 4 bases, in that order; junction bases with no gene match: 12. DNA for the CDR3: TGTGCCAGCAGCTCCCATTCTGGAGCGGGAGTATACAATGAGCAGTTCTTC. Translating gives CASSSHSGAGVYNEQFF.

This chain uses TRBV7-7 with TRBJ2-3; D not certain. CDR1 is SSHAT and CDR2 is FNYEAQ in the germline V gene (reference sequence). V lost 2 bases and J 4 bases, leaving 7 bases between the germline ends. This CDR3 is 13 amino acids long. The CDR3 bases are TGTGCCAGCAGCTTAAATTCGGCAGATACGCAGTATTTT. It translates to CASSLNSADTQYF.

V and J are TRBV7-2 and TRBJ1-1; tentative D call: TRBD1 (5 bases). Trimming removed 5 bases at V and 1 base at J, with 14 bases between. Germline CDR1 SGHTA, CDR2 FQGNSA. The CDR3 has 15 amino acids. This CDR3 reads CASSQWGTENTEAFF. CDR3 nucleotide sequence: TGTGCCAGCAGCCAGTGGGGGACGGAGAACACTGAAGCTTTCTTT. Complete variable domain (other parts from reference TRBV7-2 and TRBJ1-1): GAGVSQSPSNKVTEKGKDVELRCDPISGHTALYWYRQSLGQGLEFLIYFQGNSAPDKSGLPSDRFSAERTGGSVSTLTIQRTQQEDSAVYLCASSQWGTENTEAFFGQGTRLTVV.

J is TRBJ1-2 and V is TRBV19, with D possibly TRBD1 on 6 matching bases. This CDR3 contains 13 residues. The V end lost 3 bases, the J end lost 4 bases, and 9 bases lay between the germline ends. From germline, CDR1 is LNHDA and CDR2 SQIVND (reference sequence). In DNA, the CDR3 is TGTGCCAGTAGTATGGGGGGCGGCTATGGCTACACCTTC. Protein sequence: CASSMGGGYGYTF.

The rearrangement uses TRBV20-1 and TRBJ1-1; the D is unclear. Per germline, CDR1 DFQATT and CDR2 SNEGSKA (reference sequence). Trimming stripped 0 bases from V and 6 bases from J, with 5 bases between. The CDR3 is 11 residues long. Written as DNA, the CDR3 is TGCAGTGCTAGAGACACCCCTGAAGCTTTCTTT. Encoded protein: CSARDTPEAFF.

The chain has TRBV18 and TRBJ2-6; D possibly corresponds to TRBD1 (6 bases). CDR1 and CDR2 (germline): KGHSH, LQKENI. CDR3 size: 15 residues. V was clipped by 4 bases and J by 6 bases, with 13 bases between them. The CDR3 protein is CASSRNRDMANVLTF. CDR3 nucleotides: TGTGCCAGCTCACGGAACAGGGACATGGCCAACGTCCTGACTTTC.

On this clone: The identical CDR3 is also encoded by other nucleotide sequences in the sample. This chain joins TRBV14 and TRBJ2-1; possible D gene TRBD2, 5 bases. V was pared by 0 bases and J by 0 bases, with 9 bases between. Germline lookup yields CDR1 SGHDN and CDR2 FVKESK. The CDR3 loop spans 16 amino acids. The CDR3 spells CASSQDPGDSYNEQFF. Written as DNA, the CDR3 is TGTGCCAGCAGCCAAGATCCCGGGGACTCCTACAATGAGCAGTTCTTC.

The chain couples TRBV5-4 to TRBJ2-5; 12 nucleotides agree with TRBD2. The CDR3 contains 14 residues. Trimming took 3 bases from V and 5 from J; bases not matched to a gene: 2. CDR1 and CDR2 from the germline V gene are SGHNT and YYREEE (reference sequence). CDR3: CASSSGTSGETQYF. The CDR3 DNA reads TGTGCCAGCAGCTCGGGGACTAGCGGGGAGACCCAGTACTTC.

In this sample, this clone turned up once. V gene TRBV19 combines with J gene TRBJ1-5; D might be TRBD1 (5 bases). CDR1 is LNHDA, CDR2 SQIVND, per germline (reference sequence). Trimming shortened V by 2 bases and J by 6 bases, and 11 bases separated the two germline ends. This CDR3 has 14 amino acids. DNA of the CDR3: TGTGCCAGTAGTATAATGGGCGGGGGTCAGCCCCAGCATTTT. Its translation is CASSIMGGGQPQHF.

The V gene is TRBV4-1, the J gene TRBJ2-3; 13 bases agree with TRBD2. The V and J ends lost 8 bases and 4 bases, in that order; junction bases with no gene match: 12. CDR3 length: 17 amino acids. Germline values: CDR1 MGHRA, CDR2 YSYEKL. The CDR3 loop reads CASQKGLAGVLADTQYF. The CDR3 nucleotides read TGCGCCAGCCAAAAAGGACTAGCGGGAGTGTTGGCAGATACGCAGTATTTT.

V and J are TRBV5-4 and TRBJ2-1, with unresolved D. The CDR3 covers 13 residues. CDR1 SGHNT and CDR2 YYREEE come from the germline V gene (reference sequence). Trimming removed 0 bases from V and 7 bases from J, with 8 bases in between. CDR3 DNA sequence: TGTGCCAGCAGCTTGGGGAAAACTAATGAGCAGTTCTTC. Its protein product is CASSLGKTNEQFF.

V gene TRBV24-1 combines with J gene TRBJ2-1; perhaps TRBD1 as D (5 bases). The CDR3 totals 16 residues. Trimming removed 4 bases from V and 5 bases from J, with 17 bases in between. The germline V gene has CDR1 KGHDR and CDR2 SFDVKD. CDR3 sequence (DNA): TGTGCCACCAGTGACCCAGCCAGGGCTCAGCACAATGAGCAGTTCTTC. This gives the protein CATSDPARAQHNEQFF.

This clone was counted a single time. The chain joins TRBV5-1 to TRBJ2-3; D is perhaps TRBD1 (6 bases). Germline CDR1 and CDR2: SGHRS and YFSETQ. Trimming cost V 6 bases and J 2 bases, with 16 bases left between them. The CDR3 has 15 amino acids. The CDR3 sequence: CASTGQTGHTDTQYF. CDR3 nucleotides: TGCGCCAGCACCGGACAGACGGGGCACACAGATACGCAGTATTTT.

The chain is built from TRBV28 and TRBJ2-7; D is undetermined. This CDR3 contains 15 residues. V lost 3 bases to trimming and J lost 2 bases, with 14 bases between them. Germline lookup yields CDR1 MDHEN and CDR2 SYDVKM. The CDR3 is CASSLSGTRTYEQYF. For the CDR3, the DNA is TGTGCCAGCAGTTTGTCCGGCACTCGAACCTACGAGCAGTACTTC. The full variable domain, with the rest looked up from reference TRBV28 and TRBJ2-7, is DVKVTQSSRYLVKRTGEKVFLECVQDMDHENMFWYRQDPGLGLRLIYFSYDVKMKEKGDIPEGYSVSREKKERFSLILESASTNQTSMYLCASSLSGTRTYEQYFGPGTRLTVT.